The next 32 T cell receptor beta chains were all read from a single sample in a study of cytomegalovirus exposure and HLA in healthy donors. 13 Jbeta primers and 60 Vbeta primers were used for the PCR. Data came from immunoSEQ multiplex PCR; TCRdb stores just in-frame clones and leaves some out. The sample carries about 150,000 clones, 63% recorded once. Material: PBMCs. The receptors were gathered from a woman aged 55-69 years in good health and CMV-seropositive.

This sequence joins TRBV7-9 and TRBJ2-1, with D perhaps matching TRBD2 (6 bases). Per germline, CDR1 SEHNR and CDR2 FQNEAQ (reference sequence). V was clipped by 5 bases and J by 7 bases, with 12 bases between them. This CDR3 contains 13 residues. The CDR3 region has the DNA TGTGCCAGCAGCCTCGGGAGCGTGAATGAGCAGTTCTTC. Translation gives CASSLGSVNEQFF.

The chain is built from TRBV28 and TRBJ1-2; 12 nucleotides match TRBD1. The junction had 10 bases not matched to a gene; V was cut back by 5 bases and J by 3 bases. The CDR3 extends over 17 amino acids. From germline, CDR1 is MDHEN and CDR2 SYDVKM. The CDR3 protein is CASSPRGQGAPDYGYTF. The CDR3 DNA reads TGTGCCAGCAGTCCGCGGGGACAGGGGGCGCCTGACTATGGCTACACCTTC.

This clone has just a few counts. V is TRBV28 and J is TRBJ2-5, with no clear D. Trimming shortened V by 5 bases and J by 1 base, and 8 bases separated the two germline ends. The CDR3 is made up of 13 amino acids. Looked up from germline, CDR1 is MDHEN and CDR2 is SYDVKM. CDR3 in amino acids: CASSLYSQETQYF. The CDR3 region has the DNA TGTGCCAGCAGTCTTTATTCCCAAGAGACCCAGTACTTC.

This clone was detected once. This chain joins TRBV10-3 and TRBJ2-1; D call uncertain. The CDR3 sequence is 11 residues long. The germline V gene has CDR1 ENHRY and CDR2 SYGVKD. The V and J ends lost 7 bases and 3 bases respectively, with 4 bases between them. The DNA for the CDR3 is TGTGCCATCACCCGCTACAATGAGCAGTTCTTC. Residues: CAITRYNEQFF.

V usage is TRBV2 and J usage is TRBJ1-1; 11 bases match TRBD1. V shed 5 bases and J 10 bases; nucleotides not matched to a gene: 12. The germline CDR1 and CDR2 sequences are SNHLY and FYNNEI. The CDR3 runs 15 residues. The CDR3 is CASSTIPGQGVGAFF. The CDR3 DNA is TGTGCCAGCAGTACTATCCCGGGACAGGGGGTCGGAGCTTTCTTT.

The rearrangement uses TRBV11-1 and TRBJ2-7, with D maybe TRBD2 (6 bases). The V end lost 1 base, the J end lost 0 bases, and 13 bases lay between the germline ends. Germline V gene sequence: CDR1 SGHAT, CDR2 FQDESV (reference sequence). This CDR3 region has 16 residues. The CDR3 region has the DNA TGTGCCAGCAGCTTAGATATAGCGGAGCGCTCCTACGAGCAGTACTTC. This translates into CASSLDIAERSYEQYF. Full variable domain (outside the CDR3, taken from reference TRBV11-1 and TRBJ2-7): EAEVAQSPRYKITEKSQAVAFWCDPISGHATLYWYRQILGQGPELLVQFQDESVVDDSQLPKDRFSAERLKGVDSTLKIQPAELGDSAMYLCASSLDIAERSYEQYFGPGTRLTVT.

Notes on this clone: In the same sample, other DNA sequences code for this CDR3. The V and J genes are TRBV6-1 and TRBJ1-3; 10 nucleotides match TRBD1. V gave up 5 bases and J gave up 6 bases; unmatched junction bases: 7. This CDR3 spans 15 amino acids. Germline lookup yields CDR1 MNHNS and CDR2 SASEGT. CDR3: CASSPDRGGTNTIYF. The DNA of the CDR3 is TGTGCCAGCAGTCCGGACAGGGGGGGGACAAACACCATATATTTT.

This chain joins TRBV4-1 and TRBJ2-7; D ambiguous. The germline V and J ends were trimmed by 0 bases and 1 base, with 10 bases remaining between them. The CDR3 has 15 residues. Germline loops: CDR1 MGHRA, CDR2 YSYEKL. The CDR3: CASSQDLTQSYEQYF. The CDR3, as DNA: TGCGCCAGCAGCCAAGATCTCACACAGTCCTACGAGCAGTACTTC.

The chain employs TRBV25-1 and TRBJ2-1, with 10 nucleotides matching TRBD2. The CDR3 consists of 18 residues. Germline V gene data show CDR1 as MGHDK and CDR2 as SYGVNS. V gave up 1 base and J gave up 5 bases; unmatched junction bases: 11. For the CDR3, the DNA is TGTGCCAGCAGTGAATCAGGGCTAGCGGGAGTTTTGGACAATGAGCAGTTCTTC. Translated: CASSESGLAGVLDNEQFF.

This clone was observed a few times. The chain couples TRBV5-1 to TRBJ2-7, with 8 nucleotides matching TRBD2. With V trimmed by 2 bases and J by 4 bases, 8 bases remained unmatched. Per germline, CDR1 SGHRS and CDR2 YFSETQ. This CDR3 comprises 15 residues. The CDR3 spells CASSLGTSGVYEQYF. CDR3 nucleotides: TGCGCCAGCAGCTTAGGAACTAGCGGAGTTTACGAGCAGTACTTC.

V gene TRBV30 combines with J gene TRBJ2-5; 7 nucleotides align to TRBD1. Per the germline V gene, CDR1 is GTSNPN and CDR2 is SVGIG (reference sequence). The CDR3 is made up of 15 amino acids. J gave up 4 bases and V 5 bases, and 13 bases lay outside the gene matches. The CDR3 is CAWAAGQATTETQYF. The CDR3 DNA reads TGTGCCTGGGCCGCCGGACAGGCCACAACAGAGACCCAGTACTTC.

For the CDR3, the DNA is TGTGCCAGTAAACGCGGGGACGTATATCTGGCAGACTATGGCTACACCTTC. As protein: CASKRGDVYLADYGYTF. V gene TRBV28 combines with J gene TRBJ1-2; tentatively, D is TRBD1 (5 bases). This CDR3 comprises 17 residues. V lost 9 bases and J 3 bases, leaving 26 bases between the germline ends. Germline V gene data show CDR1 as MDHEN and CDR2 as SYDVKM.

The rearrangement links TRBV28 to TRBJ1-4; 7 positions agree with TRBD1. The trim removed 2 bases at V and 7 bases at J, leaving 7 bases unmatched. This CDR3 is 15 amino acids long. Germline CDR1 MDHEN, CDR2 SYDVKM. The CDR3 DNA reads TGTGCCAGCAGTTTAAACGACAGGGCCGGTGAAAAACTGTTTTTT. Its translation: CASSLNDRAGEKLFF.

This chain connects TRBV10-3 to TRBJ2-7; tentative D call: TRBD1 (5 bases). Deletions cut 3 bases from V and 5 bases from J, with 14 bases between. This CDR3 is 14 amino acids long. The germline gives CDR1 ENHRY, CDR2 SYGVKD. In nucleotides, the CDR3 is TGTGCCATCAGTGACAGGGCGGTCAGCGACGAGCAGTACTTC. Protein product: CAISDRAVSDEQYF.

The chain joins TRBV5-1 to TRBJ2-3; a possible D gene is TRBD2 (5 bases). The V and J ends lost 4 bases and 3 bases respectively, with 6 bases between them. CDR1 is SGHRS, CDR2 YFSETQ, per germline. The CDR3 has 12 amino acids. The CDR3 region has the DNA TGCGCCAGCAGCCCGGGAACAGATACGCAGTATTTT. This sequence encodes CASSPGTDTQYF. Using reference TRBV5-1 and TRBJ2-3 for the parts outside the CDR3, the full variable domain is KAGVTQTPRYLIKTRGQQVTLSCSPISGHRSVSWYQQTPGQGLQFLFEYFSETQRNKGNFPGRFSGRQFSNSRSEMNVSTLELGDSALYLCASSPGTDTQYFGPGTRLTVL.

This clone was counted once. The chain joins TRBV4-2 to TRBJ1-1; a weak D match, TRBD1 (5 bases). V was trimmed by 0 bases and J by 0 bases, leaving 11 bases between them. Germline V gives CDR1 LGHNA, CDR2 YNFKEQ. The CDR3 covers 16 residues. The CDR3 DNA reads TGTGCCAGCAGCCAAGATCAGGGCATAATGAACACTGAAGCTTTCTTT. This sequence encodes CASSQDQGIMNTEAFF.

The chain has TRBV7-8 and TRBJ1-2; 9 positions match TRBD1. After removal of 1 base from V and 3 bases from J, the junction contained 0 bases not matched to a gene. This CDR3 spans 14 amino acids. CDR1 SGHVS and CDR2 FQNEAQ come from the germline V gene. CDR3 sequence reads: CASSLGQGDYGYTF. The CDR3, as DNA: TGTGCCAGCAGCTTAGGACAGGGGGACTATGGCTACACCTTC.

This clone has only a few counts. This chain uses TRBV18 with TRBJ2-7, with 8 bases matching TRBD2. The CDR3 spans 14 residues. V lost 6 bases to trimming and J lost 2 bases; unmatched junction nucleotides: 6. Germline CDR1 reads KGHSH; CDR2 reads LQKENI. Written as DNA, the CDR3 is TGTGCCAGCTCGGGTCCGGGAGGGACCTACGAGCAGTACTTC. Its protein product is CASSGPGGTYEQYF.

This clone was observed a few times. The V and J genes are TRBV5-4 and TRBJ2-3, with D perhaps matching TRBD2 (6 bases). This CDR3 has 16 residues. Looked up from germline, CDR1 is SGHNT and CDR2 is YYREEE (reference sequence). V lost 0 bases to trimming and J lost 0 bases, with 11 bases between them. DNA of the CDR3: TGTGCCAGCAGCTTGGGGATTAGCGGAAGCACAGATACGCAGTATTTT. Protein product: CASSLGISGSTDTQYF. Combining the CDR3 with reference TRBV5-4 and TRBJ2-3 gives the whole variable domain ETGVTQSPTHLIKTRGQQVTLRCSSQSGHNTVSWYQQALGQGPQFIFQYYREEENGRGNFPPRFSGLQFPNYSSELNVNALELDDSALYLCASSLGISGSTDTQYFGPGTRLTVL.

The chain uses TRBV19 and TRBJ1-1; 7 bases agree with TRBD1. The V gene's germline CDR1 is LNHDA and CDR2 SQIVND (reference sequence). This CDR3 spans 16 amino acids. V trimming: 3 bases; J trimming: 1 base; junction bases outside the gene matches: 8. CDR3 DNA sequence: TGTGCCAGTAGTATCGGACGTGACAGGGCGAACACTGAAGCTTTCTTT. Residues: CASSIGRDRANTEAFF.

The chain uses TRBV5-1 and TRBJ2-7; perhaps TRBD1 as D (5 bases). From germline, CDR1 is SGHRS and CDR2 YFSETQ. The CDR3 contains 15 residues. V was clipped by 1 base and J by 7 bases, with 18 bases between them. CDR3 amino acids: CASSLFGASVGEQYF. CDR3 nucleotides: TGCGCCAGCAGCTTGTTTGGGGCGTCGGTTGGGGAGCAGTACTTC. Full variable domain (outside the CDR3, taken from reference TRBV5-1 and TRBJ2-7): KAGVTQTPRYLIKTRGQQVTLSCSPISGHRSVSWYQQTPGQGLQFLFEYFSETQRNKGNFPGRFSGRQFSNSRSEMNVSTLELGDSALYLCASSLFGASVGEQYFGPGTRLTVT.

This clone has just one count. The chain joins TRBV19 to TRBJ1-5; the match to TRBD1 covers 7 bases. Looked up from germline, CDR1 is LNHDA and CDR2 is SQIVND (reference sequence). The CDR3 has 15 residues. The trim removed 0 bases at V and 5 bases at J, leaving 4 bases unmatched. The CDR3 DNA reads as TGTGCCAGTAGTATAGATTGGGACAGTTATCAGCCCCAGCATTTT. Protein: CASSIDWDSYQPQHF.

The CDR3 DNA sequence: TGTGCCAGCAGTGAAATGGGTAGGGGTACGAACACTGAAGCTTTCTTT. This translates into CASSEMGRGTNTEAFF. The chain joins TRBV6-1 to TRBJ1-1, with D tentatively TRBD1 (5 bases). This CDR3 comprises 16 residues. The V gene lost 2 bases and the J gene lost 1 base, with 14 bases spanning the gap. Germline assignment: CDR1 MNHNS and CDR2 SASEGT.

This clone was observed a few times. The chain carries TRBV7-2 and TRBJ2-7; possible D gene TRBD1, 5 bases. Deletions cut 4 bases from V and 3 bases from J, with 13 bases between. The CDR3 length is 14 residues. Germline CDR1 and CDR2: SGHTA and FQGNSA. The CDR3 region is CASSSEGAYYEQYF. The CDR3, as DNA: TGTGCCAGCAGCTCCGAAGGGGCTTACTACGAGCAGTACTTC.

The chain uses TRBV21-1 and TRBJ1-1; the D segment call TRBD1 is taken from the table without a DNA check. TRBV21-1 counts as a pseudogene. The CDR3 is 15 amino acids. CDR3 sequence: CASSKGCQINTEAFF. For the CDR3, the DNA is TGTGCCAGCAGCAAAGGGTGCCAGATTAATACTGAAGCTTTCTTT.

This sequence joins TRBV28 and TRBJ2-6; possible D gene TRBD2, 5 bases. The CDR3 is 15 residues long. Germline CDR1 is MDHEN and CDR2 is SYDVKM. V shed 3 bases and J shed 0 bases, with 6 bases lying between them. CDR3 nucleotide sequence: TGTGCCAGCAGTTTGAGGGACTCTGGGGCCAACGTCCTGACTTTC. Its translation: CASSLRDSGANVLTF.

The CDR3 bases are TGCGCCAGCAGCCAAGGGCGAGGGTCGAACACTGAAGCTTTCTTT. Its protein is CASSQGRGSNTEAFF. The rearrangement links TRBV4-1 to TRBJ1-1, with D unclear. Trimming took off 1 base at V and 1 base at J, with 10 bases between the two ends. Germline assignment: CDR1 MGHRA and CDR2 YSYEKL. The length of the CDR3 is 15 residues.

As regards this clone: One end of the junction is discordant with germline, which a read error may explain. The chain links TRBV2 to TRBJ1-1; TRBD1 matches 11 bases. CDR1 is SNHLY and CDR2 is FYNNEI in the germline V gene. This CDR3 is 14 amino acids long. The CDR3 region has the DNA TGTGCCACCAGTCCCGGGACAGGGGGAACTGAAGCTTTCTTT. Translation gives CATSPGTGGTEAFF.

This chain links TRBV7-9 with TRBJ1-4, with 12 bases identical to TRBD1. The CDR3 runs 18 residues. The germline V gene encodes CDR1 SEHNR and CDR2 FQNEAQ (reference sequence). Losses at the gene ends were 4 bases for V and 6 bases for J; bases not matched to a gene: 12. CDR3 residues: CASSSAPGQGANDEKLFF. The CDR3 DNA sequence: TGTGCCAGCAGCTCCGCACCGGGACAGGGGGCAAACGATGAAAAACTGTTTTTT.

The V gene is TRBV2, the J gene TRBJ2-6; 7 bases match TRBD1. CDR1 and CDR2 from the germline V gene are SNHLY and FYNNEI. CDR3 length: 17 amino acids. J gave up 0 bases and V 6 bases, and 8 bases lay outside the gene matches. The DNA for the CDR3 is TGTGCCAGCAGCGATACAGGGGCCCGCTCTGGGGCCAACGTCCTGACTTTC. Encoded protein: CASSDTGARSGANVLTF.

CDR3 in amino acids: CASSVFWTSDNEQFF. DNA of the CDR3: TGTGCCAGCAGCGTCTTTTGGACATCGGACAATGAGCAGTTCTTC. This chain joins TRBV9 and TRBJ2-1, with D possibly being TRBD1 (5 bases). The germline CDR1 and CDR2 sequences are SGDLS and YYNGEE. The V gene lost 2 bases and the J gene lost 5 bases, with 14 bases spanning the gap. This CDR3 has 15 amino acids.

This chain links TRBV9 with TRBJ1-5, with 8 bases lining up with TRBD1. Germline CDR1 is SGDLS and CDR2 is YYNGEE. The CDR3 has 15 residues. V shed 4 bases, J shed 1 base, and the junction held 4 bases outside the gene matches. CDR3 coding DNA: TGTGCCAGCAGCCCTCAGGGGGCAAGCAATCAGCCCCAGCATTTT. Amino acid sequence: CASSPQGASNQPQHF.